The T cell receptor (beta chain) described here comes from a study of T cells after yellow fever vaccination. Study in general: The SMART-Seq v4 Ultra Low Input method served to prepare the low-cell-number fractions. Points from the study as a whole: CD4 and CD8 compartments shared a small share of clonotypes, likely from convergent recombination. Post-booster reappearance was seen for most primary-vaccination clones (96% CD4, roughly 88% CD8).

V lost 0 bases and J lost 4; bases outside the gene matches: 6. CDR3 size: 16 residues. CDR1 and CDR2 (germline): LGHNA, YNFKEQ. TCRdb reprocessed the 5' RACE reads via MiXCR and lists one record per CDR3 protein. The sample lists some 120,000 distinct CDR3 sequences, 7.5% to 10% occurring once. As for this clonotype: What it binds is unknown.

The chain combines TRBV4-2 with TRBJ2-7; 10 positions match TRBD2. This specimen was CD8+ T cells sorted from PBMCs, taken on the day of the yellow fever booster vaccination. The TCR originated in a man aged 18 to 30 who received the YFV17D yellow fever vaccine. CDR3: CASSQDVTSGSYEQYF. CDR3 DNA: TGTGCCAGCAGCCAAGACGTGACTAGCGGGTCGTACGAGCAGTACTTC.